This TCR beta chain derives from a study of T cells in Graves' hyperthyroidism and ophthalmopathy. Amplified regions were TCR beta CDR3 sequences from RNA transcripts. HTBI primers drove first-round RT-PCR of the TCR CDR3. MiXCR, applied by TCRdb to the multiplex PCR reads, yields one record per CDR3 protein. The data show approximately 600,000 distinct CDR3 sequences, approximately 15% seen once. V lost 7 bases and J lost 2, with 15 bases in between. The V gene's germline CDR1 is SEHNR and CDR2 FQNEAQ (reference sequence). This CDR3 is 14 amino acids long. Pregnant or lactating patients were excluded, as were those with uncontrolled infection or other autoimmune disease. For the diagnoses, clinical symptoms, serum thyroxine and TRAb, thyroid ultrasound and orbital computed tomography were used. At least ten counts were recorded for this clonotype. Antigen unknown. Overall study results and limits: A 13 V-J signature model discriminated ophthalmopathy versus stable hyperthyroidism.

The gene calls are TRBV7-9 and TRBJ2-7; D may correspond to TRBD1 or TRBD2 (5 bases each). The TCR comes from a woman younger than 35 with Graves' ophthalmopathy. Sequenced material: blood. The CDR3 DNA reads TGTGCCAGCACCGAGGGCAGGGCCCCCTACGAGCAGTACTTC. This codes for CASTEGRAPYEQYF. Variable domain in full (rest from reference TRBV7-9 and TRBJ2-7): DTGVSQNPRHKITKRGQNVTFRCDPISEHNRLYWYRQTLGQGPEFLTYFQNEAQLEKSRLLSDRFSAERPKGSFSTLEIQRTEQGDSAMYLCASTEGRAPYEQYFGPGTRLTVT.